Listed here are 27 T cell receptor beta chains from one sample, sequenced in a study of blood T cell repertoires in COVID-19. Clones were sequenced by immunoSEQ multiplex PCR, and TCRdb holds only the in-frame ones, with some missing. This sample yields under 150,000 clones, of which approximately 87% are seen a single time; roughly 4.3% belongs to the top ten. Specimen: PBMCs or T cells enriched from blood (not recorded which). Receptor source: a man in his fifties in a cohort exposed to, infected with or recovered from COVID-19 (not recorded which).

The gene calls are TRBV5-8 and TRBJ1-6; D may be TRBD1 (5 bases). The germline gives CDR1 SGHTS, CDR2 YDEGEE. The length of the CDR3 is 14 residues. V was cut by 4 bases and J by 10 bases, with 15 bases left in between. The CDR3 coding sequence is TGTGCCAGCAGCCAAACAGGTGGAGGGTCACCCCTCCACTTT. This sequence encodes CASSQTGGGSPLHF.

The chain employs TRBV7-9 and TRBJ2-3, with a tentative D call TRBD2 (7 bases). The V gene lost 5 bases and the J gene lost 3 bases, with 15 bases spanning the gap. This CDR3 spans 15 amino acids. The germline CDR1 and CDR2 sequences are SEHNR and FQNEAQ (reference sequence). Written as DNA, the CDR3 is TGTGCCAGCAGCCCCGAGGGGGGGCCGACAGATACGCAGTATTTT. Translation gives CASSPEGGPTDTQYF. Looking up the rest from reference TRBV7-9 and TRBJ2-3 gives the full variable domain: DTGVSQNPRHKITKRGQNVTFRCDPISEHNRLYWYRQTLGQGPEFLTYFQNEAQLEKSRLLSDRFSAERPKGSFSTLEIQRTEQGDSAMYLCASSPEGGPTDTQYFGPGTRLTVL.

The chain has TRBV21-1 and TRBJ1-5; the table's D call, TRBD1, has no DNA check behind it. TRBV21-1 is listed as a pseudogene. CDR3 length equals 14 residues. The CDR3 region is CASSNQGADQPQHF. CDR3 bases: TGTGCCAGCAGCAATCAGGGGGCTGATCAGCCCCAGCATTTT.

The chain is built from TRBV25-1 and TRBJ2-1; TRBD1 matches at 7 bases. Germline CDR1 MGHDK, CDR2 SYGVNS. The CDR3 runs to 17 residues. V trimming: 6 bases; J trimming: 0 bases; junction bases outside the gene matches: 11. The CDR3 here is CASSVGTALSSYNEQFF. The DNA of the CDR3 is TGTGCCAGCAGCGTGGGGACAGCCCTAAGCTCCTACAATGAGCAGTTCTTC.

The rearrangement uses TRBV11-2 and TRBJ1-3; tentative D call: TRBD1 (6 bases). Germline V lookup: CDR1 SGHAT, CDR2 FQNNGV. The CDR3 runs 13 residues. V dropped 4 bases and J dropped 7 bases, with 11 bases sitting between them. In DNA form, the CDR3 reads TGTGCCAGCAGCTCCACAGGGCGGAACACCATATATTTT. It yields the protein CASSSTGRNTIYF.

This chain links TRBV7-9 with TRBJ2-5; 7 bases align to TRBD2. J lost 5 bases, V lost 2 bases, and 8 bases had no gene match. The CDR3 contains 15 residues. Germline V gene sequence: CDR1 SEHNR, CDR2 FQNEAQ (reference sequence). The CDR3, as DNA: TGTGCCAGCAGCTTAAGTGAAGCGGGAAGGGAGACCCAGTACTTC. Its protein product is CASSLSEAGRETQYF.

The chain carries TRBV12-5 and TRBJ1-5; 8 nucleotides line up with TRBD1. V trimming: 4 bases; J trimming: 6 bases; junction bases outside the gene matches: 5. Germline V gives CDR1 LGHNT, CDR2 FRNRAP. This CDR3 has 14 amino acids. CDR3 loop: CASGSGQGTQPQHF. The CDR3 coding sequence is TGTGCTAGTGGTTCCGGACAGGGAACTCAGCCCCAGCATTTT.

The CDR3 loop is CASSNLAGAPNTGELFF. CDR3 in DNA: TGTGCCAGCAGCAACCTAGCGGGAGCCCCGAACACCGGGGAGCTGTTTTTT. This rearrangement joins TRBV14 to TRBJ2-2, with TRBD2 matching over 10 bases. Germline CDR1 reads SGHDN; CDR2 reads FVKESK. The CDR3 covers 17 residues. V shed 5 bases and J 0 bases; nucleotides not matched to a gene: 6.

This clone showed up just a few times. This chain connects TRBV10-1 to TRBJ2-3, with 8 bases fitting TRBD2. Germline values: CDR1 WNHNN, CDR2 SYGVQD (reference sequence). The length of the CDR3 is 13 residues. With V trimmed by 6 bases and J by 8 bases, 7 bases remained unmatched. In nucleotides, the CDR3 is TGCGCCAGCAGCCCAGGACTAGCCGGTACGCAGTATTTT. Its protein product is CASSPGLAGTQYF.

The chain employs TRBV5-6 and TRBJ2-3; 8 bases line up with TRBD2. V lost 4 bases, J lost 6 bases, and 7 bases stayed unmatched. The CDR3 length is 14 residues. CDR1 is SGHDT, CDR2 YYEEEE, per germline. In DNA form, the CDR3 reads TGTGCCAGCAGCATAGGCGGGGGGCTTGATACGCAGTATTTT. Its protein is CASSIGGGLDTQYF.

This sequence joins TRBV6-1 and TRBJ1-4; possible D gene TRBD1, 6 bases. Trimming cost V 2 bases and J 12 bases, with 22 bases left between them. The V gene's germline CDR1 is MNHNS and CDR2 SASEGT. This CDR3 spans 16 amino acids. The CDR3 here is CASSESLPGAAGELFF. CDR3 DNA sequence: TGTGCCAGCAGTGAATCCCTCCCAGGGGCGGCCGGAGAACTGTTTTTT.

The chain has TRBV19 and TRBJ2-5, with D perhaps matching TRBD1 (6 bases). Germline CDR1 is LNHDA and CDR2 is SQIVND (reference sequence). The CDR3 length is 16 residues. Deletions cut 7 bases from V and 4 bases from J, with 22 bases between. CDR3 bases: TGTGCCAGTACCCCGGCAGGGGCGAATCTTGGAGAGACCCAGTACTTC. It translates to CASTPAGANLGETQYF.

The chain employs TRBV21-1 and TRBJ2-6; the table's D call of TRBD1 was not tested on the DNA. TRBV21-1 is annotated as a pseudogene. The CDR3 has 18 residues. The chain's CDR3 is CASSLRQGQYSGANVLTF. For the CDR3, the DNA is TGTGCCAGCAGCCTCCGACAGGGGCAATACTCTGGGGCCAACGTCCTGACTTTC.

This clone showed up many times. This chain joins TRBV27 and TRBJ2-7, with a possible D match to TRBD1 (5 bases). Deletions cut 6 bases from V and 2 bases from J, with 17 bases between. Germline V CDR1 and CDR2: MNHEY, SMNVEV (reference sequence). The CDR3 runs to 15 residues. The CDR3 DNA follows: TGTGCCAGCAGCATAGACAGCCGTCTCGCCTACGAGCAGTACTTC. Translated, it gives CASSIDSRLAYEQYF.

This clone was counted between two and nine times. CDR3 sequence: CASSQVRLAGGNEQFF. The CDR3 DNA is TGTGCCAGCAGCCAAGTACGACTAGCGGGGGGGAATGAGCAGTTCTTC. The gene calls are TRBV4-2 and TRBJ2-1; 14 bases agree with TRBD2. After removal of 1 base from V and 7 bases from J, the junction contained 3 bases not matched to a gene. Germline V gene sequence: CDR1 LGHNA, CDR2 YNFKEQ. CDR3 size: 16 residues.

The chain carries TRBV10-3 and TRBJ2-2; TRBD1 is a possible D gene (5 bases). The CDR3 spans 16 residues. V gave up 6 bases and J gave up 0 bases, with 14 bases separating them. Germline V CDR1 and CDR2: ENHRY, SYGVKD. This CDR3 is CAISEKGLPNTGELFF. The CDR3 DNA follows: TGTGCCATCAGCGAAAAGGGGCTACCGAACACCGGGGAGCTGTTTTTT.

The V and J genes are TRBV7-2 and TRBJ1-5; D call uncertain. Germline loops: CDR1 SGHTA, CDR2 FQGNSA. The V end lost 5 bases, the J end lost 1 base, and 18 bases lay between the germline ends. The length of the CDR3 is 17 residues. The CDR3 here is CASSQLTFSGSNQPQHF. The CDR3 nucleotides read TGTGCCAGCAGCCAGCTGACATTCAGTGGCAGCAATCAGCCCCAGCATTTT.

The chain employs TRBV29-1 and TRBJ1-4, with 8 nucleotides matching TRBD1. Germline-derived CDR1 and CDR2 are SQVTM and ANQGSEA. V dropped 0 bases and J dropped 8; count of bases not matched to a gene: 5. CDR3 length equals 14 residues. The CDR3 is CSVEDDRGGEKLFF. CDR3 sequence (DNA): TGCAGCGTTGAAGATGACAGGGGAGGCGAAAAACTGTTTTTT.

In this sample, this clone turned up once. CDR3 bases: TGTGCCAGCAGCTTAGCGGCGCGGGGGGGCATCGATGAGCAGTTCTTC. It codes for CASSLAARGGIDEQFF. This chain connects TRBV7-2 to TRBJ2-1, with TRBD2 matching over 9 bases. This CDR3 is built from 16 residues. The germline V gene has CDR1 SGHTA and CDR2 FQGNSA. V was pared by 0 bases and J by 8 bases, with 8 bases of the junction left unmatched.

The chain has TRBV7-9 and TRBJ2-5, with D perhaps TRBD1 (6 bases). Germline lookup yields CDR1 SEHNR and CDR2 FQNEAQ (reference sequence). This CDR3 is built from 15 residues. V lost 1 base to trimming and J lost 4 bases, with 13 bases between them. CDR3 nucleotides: TGTGCCAGCAGCTTAGGCGGCATGGGGGCAGAGACCCAGTACTTC. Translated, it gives CASSLGGMGAETQYF.

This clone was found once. The CDR3 reads CAATGGADHTEAFF. In DNA form, the CDR3 reads TGTGCCGCAACCGGCGGGGCAGACCACACTGAAGCTTTCTTT. This chain uses TRBV10-3 with TRBJ1-1; maybe TRBD1 (5 bases). CDR3 length equals 14 residues. Germline-derived CDR1 and CDR2 are ENHRY and SYGVKD. The V end lost 11 bases, the J end lost 3 bases, and 19 bases lay between the germline ends.

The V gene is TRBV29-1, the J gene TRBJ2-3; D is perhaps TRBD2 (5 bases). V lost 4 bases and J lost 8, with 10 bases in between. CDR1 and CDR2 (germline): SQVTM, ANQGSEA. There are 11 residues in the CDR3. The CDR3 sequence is CSVAGMGTQYF. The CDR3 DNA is TGCAGCGTTGCGGGAATGGGTACGCAGTATTTT.

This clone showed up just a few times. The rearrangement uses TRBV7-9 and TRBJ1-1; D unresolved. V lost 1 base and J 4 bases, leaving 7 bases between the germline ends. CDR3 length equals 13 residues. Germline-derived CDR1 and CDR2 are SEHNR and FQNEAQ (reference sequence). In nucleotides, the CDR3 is TGTGCCAGCAGCTTAGGAGCAGGCACTGAAGCTTTCTTT. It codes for CASSLGAGTEAFF.

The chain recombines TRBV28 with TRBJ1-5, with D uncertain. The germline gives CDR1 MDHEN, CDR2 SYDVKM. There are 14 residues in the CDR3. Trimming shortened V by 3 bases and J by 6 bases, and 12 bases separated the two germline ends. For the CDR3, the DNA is TGTGCCAGCAGTTTGTCCCAGACTAGTCAGCCCCAGCATTTT. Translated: CASSLSQTSQPQHF.

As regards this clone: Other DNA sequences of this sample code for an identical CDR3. For the CDR3, the DNA is TGCGCCAGCAGCTTGACCGGGGTGAACACTGAAGCTTTCTTT. Amino acids: CASSLTGVNTEAFF. V gene TRBV5-1 combines with J gene TRBJ1-1; D is unresolved. This CDR3 has 14 amino acids. Germline CDR1 reads SGHRS; CDR2 reads YFSETQ. V dropped 1 base and J dropped 0 bases, with 7 bases sitting between them.

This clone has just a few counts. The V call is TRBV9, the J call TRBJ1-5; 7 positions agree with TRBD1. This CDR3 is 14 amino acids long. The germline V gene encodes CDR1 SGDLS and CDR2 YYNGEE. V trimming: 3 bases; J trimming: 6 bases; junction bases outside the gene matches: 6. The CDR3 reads CASSEGGQGQPQHF. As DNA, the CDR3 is TGTGCCAGCAGCGAAGGGGGCCAGGGTCAGCCCCAGCATTTT.

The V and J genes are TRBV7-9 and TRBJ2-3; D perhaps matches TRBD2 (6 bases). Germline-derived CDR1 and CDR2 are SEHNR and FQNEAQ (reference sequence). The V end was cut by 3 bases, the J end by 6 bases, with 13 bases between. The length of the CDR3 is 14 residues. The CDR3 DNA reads TGTGCCAGCAGCTTGGGACTCGTCGCGGATACGCAGTATTTT. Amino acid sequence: CASSLGLVADTQYF.